The present entry profiles one TCR beta chain with its context. The record originates from a study of blood T cell repertoires in COVID-19. Sequenced by immunoSEQ multiplex PCR; TCRdb stores in-frame clones only, minus some. The sample has about 340,000 clones; approximately 86% are singletons. Specimen: PBMCs or T cells enriched from blood (not recorded which). This TCR came from a woman between 35 and 50 years old with acute COVID-19.

CDR3 residues: CASSPGLVGTGELFF. CDR3 bases: TGCGCCAGCAGCCCCGGACTAGTGGGCACCGGGGAGCTGTTTTTT. This sequence joins TRBV4-3 and TRBJ2-2; the match to TRBD2 covers 7 bases. The germline CDR1 and CDR2 sequences are LGHNA and YSLEER. The CDR3 extends over 15 amino acids. Trimming took 4 bases from V and 4 from J; bases not matched to a gene: 6.